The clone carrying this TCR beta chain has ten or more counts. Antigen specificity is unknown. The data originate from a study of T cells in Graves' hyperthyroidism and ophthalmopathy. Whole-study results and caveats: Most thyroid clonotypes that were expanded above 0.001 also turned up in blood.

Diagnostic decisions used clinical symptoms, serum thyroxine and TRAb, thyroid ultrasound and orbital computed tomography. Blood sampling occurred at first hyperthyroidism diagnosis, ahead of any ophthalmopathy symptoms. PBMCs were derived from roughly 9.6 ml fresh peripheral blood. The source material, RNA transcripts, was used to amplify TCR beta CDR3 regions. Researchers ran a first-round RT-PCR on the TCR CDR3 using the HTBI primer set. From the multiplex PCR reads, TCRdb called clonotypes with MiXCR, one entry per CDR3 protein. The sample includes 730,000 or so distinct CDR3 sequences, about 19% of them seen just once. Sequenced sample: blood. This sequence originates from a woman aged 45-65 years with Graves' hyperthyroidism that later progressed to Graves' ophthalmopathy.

The CDR3, as DNA: TGTGCCAGCAGCTCCCACCTGGACAGGGGGGCGTACGAGCAGTACTTC. Amino acid sequence: CASSSHLDRGAYEQYF. The chain carries TRBV7-9 and TRBJ2-7; the match to TRBD1 covers 10 bases. The CDR3 length is 16 residues. With V trimmed by 4 bases and J by 4 bases, 10 bases remained unmatched. CDR1 and CDR2 (germline): SEHNR, FQNEAQ (reference sequence).